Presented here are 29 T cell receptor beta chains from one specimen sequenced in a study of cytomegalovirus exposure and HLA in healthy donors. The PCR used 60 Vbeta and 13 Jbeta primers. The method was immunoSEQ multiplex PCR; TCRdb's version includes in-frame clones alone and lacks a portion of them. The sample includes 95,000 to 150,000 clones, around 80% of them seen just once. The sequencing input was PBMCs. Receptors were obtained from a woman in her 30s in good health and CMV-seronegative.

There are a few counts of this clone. The CDR3 DNA is TGTGCCAGCAGCGTGGTCCAGGGAGGTAATTCACCCCTCCACTTT. It specifies CASSVVQGGNSPLHF. The V and J genes are TRBV7-9 and TRBJ1-6; possibly TRBD1 for D (5 bases). This CDR3 region has 15 residues. Trimming took off 5 bases at V and 6 bases at J, with 14 bases between the two ends. From germline, CDR1 is SEHNR and CDR2 FQNEAQ (reference sequence). Variable domain in full (rest from reference TRBV7-9 and TRBJ1-6): DTGVSQNPRHKITKRGQNVTFRCDPISEHNRLYWYRQTLGQGPEFLTYFQNEAQLEKSRLLSDRFSAERPKGSFSTLEIQRTEQGDSAMYLCASSVVQGGNSPLHFGNGTRLTVT.

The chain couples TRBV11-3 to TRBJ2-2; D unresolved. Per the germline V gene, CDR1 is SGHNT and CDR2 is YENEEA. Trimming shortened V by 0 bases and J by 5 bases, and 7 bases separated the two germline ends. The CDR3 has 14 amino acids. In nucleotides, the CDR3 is TGTGCCAGCAGCTTAGAGCCTCGGACCGGGGAGCTGTTTTTT. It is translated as CASSLEPRTGELFF.

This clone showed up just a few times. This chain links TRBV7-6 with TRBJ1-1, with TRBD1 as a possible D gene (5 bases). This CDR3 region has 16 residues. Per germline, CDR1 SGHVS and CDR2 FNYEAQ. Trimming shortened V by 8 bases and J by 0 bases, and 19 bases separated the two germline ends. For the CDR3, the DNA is TGTGCCAGCGCCCCCGCGGCCGCAGGGATGAACACTGAAGCTTTCTTT. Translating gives CASAPAAAGMNTEAFF.

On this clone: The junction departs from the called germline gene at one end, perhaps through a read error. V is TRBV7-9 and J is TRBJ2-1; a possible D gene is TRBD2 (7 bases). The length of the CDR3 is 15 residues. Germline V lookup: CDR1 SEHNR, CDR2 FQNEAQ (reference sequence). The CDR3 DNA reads TGTTCCAGCAGCTTTCCGATGGGGGGGGCGAATGAGCAGTTCTTC. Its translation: CSSSFPMGGANEQFF.

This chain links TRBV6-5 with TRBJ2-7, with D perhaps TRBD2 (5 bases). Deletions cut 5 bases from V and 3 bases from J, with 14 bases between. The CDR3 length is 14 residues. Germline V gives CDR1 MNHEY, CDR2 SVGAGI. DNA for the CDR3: TGTGCCAGCAGTAAGAGGGTGTCCCTCTACGAGCAGTACTTC. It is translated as CASSKRVSLYEQYF.

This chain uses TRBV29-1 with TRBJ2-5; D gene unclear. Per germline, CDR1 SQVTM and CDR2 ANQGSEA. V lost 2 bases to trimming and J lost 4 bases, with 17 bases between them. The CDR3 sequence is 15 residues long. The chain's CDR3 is CSVELAWARRETQYF. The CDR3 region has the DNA TGCAGCGTTGAATTGGCCTGGGCCCGCAGAGAGACCCAGTACTTC.

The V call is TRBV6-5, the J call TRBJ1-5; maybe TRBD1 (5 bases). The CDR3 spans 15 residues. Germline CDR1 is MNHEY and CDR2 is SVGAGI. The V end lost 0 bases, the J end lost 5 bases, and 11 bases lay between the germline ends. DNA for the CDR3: TGTGCCAGCAGTTACTCAAACAGGCCACATCAGCCCCAGCATTTT. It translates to CASSYSNRPHQPQHF.

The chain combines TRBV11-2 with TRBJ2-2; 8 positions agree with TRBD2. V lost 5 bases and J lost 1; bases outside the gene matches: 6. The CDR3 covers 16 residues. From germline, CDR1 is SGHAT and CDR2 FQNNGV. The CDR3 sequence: CASSPARGGNTGELFF. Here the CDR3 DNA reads TGTGCCAGCAGCCCCGCTCGGGGGGGGAACACCGGGGAGCTGTTTTTT.

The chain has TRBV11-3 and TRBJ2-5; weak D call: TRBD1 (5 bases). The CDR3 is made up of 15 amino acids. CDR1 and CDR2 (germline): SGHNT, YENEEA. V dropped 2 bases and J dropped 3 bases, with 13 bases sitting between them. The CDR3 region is CASSLRTLKKETQYF. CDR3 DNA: TGTGCCAGCAGCTTAAGGACACTAAAAAAAGAGACCCAGTACTTC.

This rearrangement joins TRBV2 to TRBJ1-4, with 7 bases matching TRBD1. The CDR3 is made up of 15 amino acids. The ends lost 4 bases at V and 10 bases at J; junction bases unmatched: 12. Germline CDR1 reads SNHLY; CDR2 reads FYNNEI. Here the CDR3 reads CASSGLRQGVGKLFF. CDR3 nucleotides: TGTGCCAGCAGTGGGCTGCGGCAGGGGGTAGGAAAACTGTTTTTT. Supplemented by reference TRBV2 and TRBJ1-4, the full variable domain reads EPEVTQTPSHQVTQMGQEVILRCVPISNHLYFYWYRQILGQKVEFLVSFYNNEISEKSEIFDDQFSVERPDGSNFTLKIRSTKLEDSAMYFCASSGLRQGVGKLFFGSGTQLSVL.

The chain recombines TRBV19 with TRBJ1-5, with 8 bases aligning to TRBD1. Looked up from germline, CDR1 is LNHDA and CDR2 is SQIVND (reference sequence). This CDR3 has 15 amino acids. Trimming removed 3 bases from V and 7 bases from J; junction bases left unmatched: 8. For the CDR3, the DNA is TGTGCCAGTAGTATTCAGTCAGGGGGCCAGCAGCCCCAGCATTTT. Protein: CASSIQSGGQQPQHF.

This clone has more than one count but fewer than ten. The CDR3 nucleotides are TGTGCCAGCAGCCCCGCGGGCGTCTATGGCTACACCTTC. Translated: CASSPAGVYGYTF. This chain links TRBV6-6 with TRBJ1-2; D gene ambiguous. The germline V gene has CDR1 MNHNY and CDR2 SVGAGI (reference sequence). This CDR3 is built from 13 residues. Trimming removed 6 bases from V and 4 bases from J, with 12 bases in between.

CDR3 loop: CASGLVYPGRTEAFF. The CDR3 bases are TGTGCTAGTGGTTTGGTGTACCCGGGGAGAACTGAAGCTTTCTTT. The gene calls are TRBV12-5 and TRBJ1-1, with D unresolved. The CDR3 spans 15 residues. Germline V gene sequence: CDR1 LGHNT, CDR2 FRNRAP. Trimming stripped 0 bases from V and 5 bases from J, with 13 bases between.

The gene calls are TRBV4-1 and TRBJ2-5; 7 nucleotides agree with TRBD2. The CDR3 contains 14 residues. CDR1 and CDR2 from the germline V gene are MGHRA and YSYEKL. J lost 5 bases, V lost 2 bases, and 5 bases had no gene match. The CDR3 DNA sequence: TGCGCCAGCAGCCAATCGACTAGCAAGGAGACCCAGTACTTC. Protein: CASSQSTSKETQYF.

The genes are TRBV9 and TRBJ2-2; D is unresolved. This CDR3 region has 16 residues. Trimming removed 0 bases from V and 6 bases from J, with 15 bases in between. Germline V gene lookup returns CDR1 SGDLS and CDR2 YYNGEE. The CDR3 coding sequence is TGTGCCAGCAGCGTAGTTGGCACCCGAAGCGCCGGGGAGCTGTTTTTT. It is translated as CASSVVGTRSAGELFF.

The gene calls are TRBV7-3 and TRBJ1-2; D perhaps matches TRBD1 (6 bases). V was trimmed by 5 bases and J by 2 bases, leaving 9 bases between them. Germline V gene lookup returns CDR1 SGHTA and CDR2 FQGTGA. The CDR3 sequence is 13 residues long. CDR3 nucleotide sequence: TGTGCCAGCAGCCAGACAGGCAACTATGGCTACACCTTC. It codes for CASSQTGNYGYTF.

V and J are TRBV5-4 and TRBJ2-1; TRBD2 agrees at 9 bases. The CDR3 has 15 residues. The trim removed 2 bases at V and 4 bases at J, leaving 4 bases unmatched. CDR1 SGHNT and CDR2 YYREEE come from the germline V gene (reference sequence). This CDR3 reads CASSFRGGGYNEQFF. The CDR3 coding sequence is TGTGCCAGCAGCTTCCGCGGGGGGGGGTACAATGAGCAGTTCTTC.

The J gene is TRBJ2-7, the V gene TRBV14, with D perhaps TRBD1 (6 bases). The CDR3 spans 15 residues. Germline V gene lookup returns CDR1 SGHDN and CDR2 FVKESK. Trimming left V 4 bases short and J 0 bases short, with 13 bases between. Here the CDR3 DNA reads TGTGCCAGCAGCCTCTACCTAGGGGGCTCCTACGAGCAGTACTTC. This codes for CASSLYLGGSYEQYF. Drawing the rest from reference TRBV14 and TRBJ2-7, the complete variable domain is EAGVTQFPSHSVIEKGQTVTLRCDPISGHDNLYWYRRVMGKEIKFLLHFVKESKQDESGMPNNRFLAERTGGTYSTLKVQPAELEDSGVYFCASSLYLGGSYEQYFGPGTRLTVT.

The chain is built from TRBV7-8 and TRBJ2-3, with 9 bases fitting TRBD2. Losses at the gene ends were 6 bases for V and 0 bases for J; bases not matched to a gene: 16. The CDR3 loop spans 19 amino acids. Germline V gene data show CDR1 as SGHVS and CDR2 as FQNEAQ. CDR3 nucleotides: TGTGCCAGCAGTTCTCGCCGGCGGGGGGGGCACGCTAGCACAGATACGCAGTATTTT. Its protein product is CASSSRRRGGHASTDTQYF. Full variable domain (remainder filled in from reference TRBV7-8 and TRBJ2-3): GAGVSQSPRYKVAKRGQDVALRCDPISGHVSLFWYQQALGQGPEFLTYFQNEAQLDKSGLPSDRFFAERPEGSVSTLKIQRTQQEDSAVYLCASSSRRRGGHASTDTQYFGPGTRLTVL.

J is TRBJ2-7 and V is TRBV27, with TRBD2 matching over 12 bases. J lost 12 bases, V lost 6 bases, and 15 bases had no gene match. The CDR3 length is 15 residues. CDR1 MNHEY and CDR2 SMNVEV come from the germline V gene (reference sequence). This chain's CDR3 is CASRTQARLAGEMYF. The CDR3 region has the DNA TGTGCCAGCAGAACGCAAGCGAGACTAGCGGGAGAAATGTACTTC.

This CDR3 is CAWSVTSGNTIYF. CDR3 DNA: TGTGCCTGGAGTGTCACTTCTGGAAACACCATATATTTT. This chain joins TRBV30 and TRBJ1-3; unclear D gene. This CDR3 spans 13 amino acids. The V gene lost 0 bases and the J gene lost 1 base, with 4 bases spanning the gap. Germline V gene lookup returns CDR1 GTSNPN and CDR2 SVGIG (reference sequence).

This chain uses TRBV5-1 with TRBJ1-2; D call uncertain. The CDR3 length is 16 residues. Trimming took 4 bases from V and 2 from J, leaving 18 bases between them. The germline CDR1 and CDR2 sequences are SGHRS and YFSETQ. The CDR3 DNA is TGCGCCAGCAGCCCCGGGGAGGTTGTCTCCAACTATGGCTACACCTTC. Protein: CASSPGEVVSNYGYTF. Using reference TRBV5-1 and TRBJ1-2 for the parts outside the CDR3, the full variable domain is KAGVTQTPRYLIKTRGQQVTLSCSPISGHRSVSWYQQTPGQGLQFLFEYFSETQRNKGNFPGRFSGRQFSNSRSEMNVSTLELGDSALYLCASSPGEVVSNYGYTFGSGTRLTVV.

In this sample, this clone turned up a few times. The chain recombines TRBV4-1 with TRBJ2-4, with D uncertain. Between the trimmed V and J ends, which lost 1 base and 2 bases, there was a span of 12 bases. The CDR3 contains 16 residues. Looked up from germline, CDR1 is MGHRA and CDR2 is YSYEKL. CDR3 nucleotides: TGCGCCAGCAGCCAAGGGGCTGCTCGGACCAAAAACATTCAGTACTTC. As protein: CASSQGAARTKNIQYF.

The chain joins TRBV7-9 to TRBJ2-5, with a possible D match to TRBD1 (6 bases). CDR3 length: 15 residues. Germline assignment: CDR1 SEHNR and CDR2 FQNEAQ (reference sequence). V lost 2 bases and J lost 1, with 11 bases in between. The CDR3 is CASSLKGVRQETQYF. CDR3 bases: TGTGCCAGCAGCTTAAAGGGGGTCCGCCAAGAGACCCAGTACTTC.

The DNA for the CDR3 is TGTGCCAGCAGCTTAGTAGCGGGGGGGCGGAATGAGCAGTTCTTC. Residues: CASSLVAGGRNEQFF. The gene calls are TRBV7-9 and TRBJ2-1; 11 bases line up with TRBD2. The CDR3 consists of 15 residues. Looked up from germline, CDR1 is SEHNR and CDR2 is FQNEAQ (reference sequence). Losses at the gene ends were 1 base for V and 7 bases for J; bases not matched to a gene: 3.

In nucleotides, the CDR3 is TGCAGCGCCTTCTCGTCCTCTGGAAACACCATATATTTT. Amino acid sequence: CSAFSSSGNTIYF. V and J are TRBV29-1 and TRBJ1-3; no reliable D call. The CDR3 is made up of 13 amino acids. The ends were cut back, 7 bases at V and 0 bases at J, with 10 bases in the middle. Germline CDR1 and CDR2: SQVTM and ANQGSEA.

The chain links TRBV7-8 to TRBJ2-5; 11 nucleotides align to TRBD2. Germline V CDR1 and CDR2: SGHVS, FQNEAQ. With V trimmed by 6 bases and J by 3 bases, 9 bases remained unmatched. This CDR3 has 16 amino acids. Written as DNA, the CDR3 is TGTGCCAGCAGATCCACCACACTAGCGGGAGAAGAGACCCAGTACTTC. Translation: CASRSTTLAGEETQYF.

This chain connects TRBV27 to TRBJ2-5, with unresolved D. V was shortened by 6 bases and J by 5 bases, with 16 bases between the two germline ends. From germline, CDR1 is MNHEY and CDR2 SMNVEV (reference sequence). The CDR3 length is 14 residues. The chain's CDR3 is CASSTWSAGETQYF. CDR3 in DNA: TGTGCCAGCAGCACCTGGAGCGCTGGGGAGACCCAGTACTTC.

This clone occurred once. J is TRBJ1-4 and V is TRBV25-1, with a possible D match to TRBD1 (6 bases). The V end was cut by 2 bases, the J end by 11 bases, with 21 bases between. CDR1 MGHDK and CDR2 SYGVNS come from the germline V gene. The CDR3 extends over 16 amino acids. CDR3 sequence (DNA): TGTGCCAGCAGTGAAGGGGGTACAGGGTGGGGAGGGAAACTGTTTTTT. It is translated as CASSEGGTGWGGKLFF.